This entry is about one T cell receptor (beta chain). This specimen comes from a study of control samples from healthy donors and cancer patients. There are 16 residues in the CDR3. Germline-derived CDR1 and CDR2 are SGHTA and FQGNSA. Trimming took 1 base from V and 2 from J, leaving 11 bases between them. Clones were read by immunoSEQ multiplex PCR, and TCRdb kept only the in-frame ones, dropping some. The table shows around 150,000 clones, with around 94% occurring only once. The chain is built from TRBV7-2 and TRBJ2-2; D remains ambiguous. This TCR derives from a man in his 60s with colorectal cancer. Input material: PBMCs. The CDR3 DNA reads TGTGCCAGCAGCTTAGAAATTCGGTCCAACACCGGGGAGCTGTTTTTT. Residues: CASSLEIRSNTGELFF.